This TCR beta chain was documented in a study of PD-1 blockade in classical Hodgkin lymphoma (dated by TCRdb to the early 2020s). About the full investigation: Nivolumab dosing was 3 mg/kg intravenously every 2 weeks, continuing until either disease progression or unacceptable toxicity. To define a peripheral blood immune signature of response to PD-1 blockade in classical Hodgkin lymphoma, the study combined TCR beta sequencing with CyTOF. Results the study describes overall, beyond this receptor: CD4+ but not CD8+ TCR diversity rose significantly by C4D1 (p=0.0027 vs p=0.16), most apparent in complete responders (p=0.02). The study was limited to a single clinical trial cohort, and causes of repertoire differences, possibly disease activity or prior therapy, remained undefined. Baseline diversity similar to that of newly diagnosed patients was observed in trial patients achieving complete response, whereas significantly lower diversity was observed in partial responders and progressors. Baseline TCR diversity was reported to be lower in newly diagnosed patients than in healthy donors, and even lower in relapsed/refractory patients. Patients starting nivolumab less than 1 year after ASCT had lower diversity and were excluded from later analyses to avoid confounding by immune reconstitution.

Genomic DNA was extracted with the Qiagen DNeasy kit from unsorted PBMCs and from negatively selected CD4+ and CD8+ fractions. Using primers that anneal to V and J segments, immunoSEQ multiplex PCR amplified the TCR beta CDR3 regions. A synthetic immune receptor repertoire was used to minimize amplification bias, and remaining bias was computationally removed after sequencing. Turning to the authors' computational methods: Custom Python scripts were used to quantify repertoire diversity as the Shannon entropy index. Unsorted, CD4+ and CD8+ repertoires were analyzed separately, except in combined analyses where CD4+ and CD8+ sequences were merged in silico. Clonal expansion was defined as a frequency increase of at least 2-fold after treatment compared with C1D1, and clones undetected at baseline were assigned a pseudocount of 0.5. Singleton clones were defined as clones with 0 or 1 copy at C1D1, and non-singleton clones were defined as clones with 2 or more copies. By matching protein sequences in sorted samples from the same patient, clones expanded in unsorted samples were annotated as CD4+, CD8+ or unknown. Diversity changes from C1D1 to C4D1 were tested in paired samples using Wilcoxon tests. The table was pulled from immuneACCESS by TCRdb, which kept in-frame rearrangements only. Such tables lose some clones; where checked, under half of the loss comes from unresolved V genes, and the rest has no known cause. V and J calls and clone size come straight from that table; D and trimming were deduced from the DNA. Here the sample has some 93,000 clones; about 83% occur a single time. Together, the top ten hold about a sixth of the sample.

Per the publication, the time point label means: cycle 4 day 1 (C4D1), after 6 weeks of nivolumab. Every trial patient had relapsed after autologous stem cell transplantation, and cohorts A, B and C differed in prior brentuximab vedotin exposure. The trial cohort included some 53 patients with relapsed/refractory classical Hodgkin lymphoma, and each patient had a best overall response of complete response, partial response or progressive disease. Single-agent nivolumab was administered to trial patients in the multi-cohort phase II CheckMate 205 trial. An independent review committee assessed best overall response by applying the 2007 International Working Group response criteria. Trial PBMCs were collected immediately before nivolumab initiation (C1D1) and during therapy at cycle 2 day 1 and cycle 4 day 1. Peripheral blood was collected in 8 mL Vacutainer Cell Preparation Tubes, from which PBMCs were isolated by centrifugation and then cryopreserved.

On this clone itself: Its antigen is still unknown. No qualities accompany the bases; no much larger clone lies one base away.

At the junction V is shortened by 5 bases and J by 8 bases, with 17 bases in between. Based on the germline V gene, the CDR1 and CDR2 sequences are SGHRS and YFSETQ. From cysteine to phenylalanine, the CDR3 is 14 amino acids long. Of all the DNA, just the CDR3 is kept, 42 bases in frame from base 1. This chain joins TRBV5-1 to TRBJ2-1, with the D gene too uncertain to name. The sample consisted of peripheral blood mononuclear cells (PBMCs), taken before the fourth cycle of nivolumab. This receptor was taken from a human donor with classical Hodgkin lymphoma. The DNA sequence is as follows: TGCGCCAGCAGTATTGGTGGGCCAGGCGATGAGCAGTTCTTC. The resulting protein is CASSIGGPGDEQFF.